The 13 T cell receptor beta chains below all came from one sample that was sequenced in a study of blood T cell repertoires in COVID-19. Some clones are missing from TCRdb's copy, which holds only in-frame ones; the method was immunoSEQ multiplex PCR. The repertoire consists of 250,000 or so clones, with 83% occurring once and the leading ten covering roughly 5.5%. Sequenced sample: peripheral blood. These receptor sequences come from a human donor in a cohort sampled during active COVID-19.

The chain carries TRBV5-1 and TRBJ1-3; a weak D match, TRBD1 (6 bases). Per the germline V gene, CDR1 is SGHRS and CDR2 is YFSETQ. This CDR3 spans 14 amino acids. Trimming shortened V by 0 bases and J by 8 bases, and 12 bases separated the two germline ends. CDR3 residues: CASSLGQEVDTIYF. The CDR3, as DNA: TGCGCCAGCAGCTTGGGACAGGAGGTGGACACCATATATTTT.

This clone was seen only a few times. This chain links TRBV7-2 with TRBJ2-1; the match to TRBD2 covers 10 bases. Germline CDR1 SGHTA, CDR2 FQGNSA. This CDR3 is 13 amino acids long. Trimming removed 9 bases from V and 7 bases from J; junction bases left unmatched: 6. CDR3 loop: CASRTSGVNEQFF. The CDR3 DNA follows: TGTGCCAGTAGGACTAGCGGTGTGAATGAGCAGTTCTTC.

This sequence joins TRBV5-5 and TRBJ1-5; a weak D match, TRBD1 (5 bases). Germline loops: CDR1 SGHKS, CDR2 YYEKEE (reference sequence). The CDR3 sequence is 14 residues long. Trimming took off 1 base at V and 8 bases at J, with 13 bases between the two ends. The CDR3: CASSLYSEGKPQHF. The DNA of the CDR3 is TGTGCCAGCAGCTTGTATTCGGAGGGGAAGCCCCAGCATTTT.

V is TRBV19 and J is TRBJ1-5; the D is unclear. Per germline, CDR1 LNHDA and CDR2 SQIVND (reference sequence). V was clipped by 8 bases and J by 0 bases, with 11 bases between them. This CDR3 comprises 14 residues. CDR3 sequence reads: CASGHANSNQPQHF. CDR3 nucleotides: TGTGCCAGTGGCCACGCAAATAGCAATCAGCCCCAGCATTTT. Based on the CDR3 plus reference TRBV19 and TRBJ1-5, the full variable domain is DGGITQSPKYLFRKEGQNVTLSCEQNLNHDAMYWYRQDPGQGLRLIYYSQIVNDFQKGDIAEGYSVSREKKESFPLTVTSAQKNPTAFYLCASGHANSNQPQHFGDGTRLSIL.

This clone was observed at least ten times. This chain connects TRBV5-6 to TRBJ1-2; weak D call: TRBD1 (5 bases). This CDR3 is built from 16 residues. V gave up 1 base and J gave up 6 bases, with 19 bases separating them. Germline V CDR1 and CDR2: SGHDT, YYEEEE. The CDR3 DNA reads TGTGCCAGCAGCTTGAGGGCGGGACTGAGGGTAGATGGCTACACCTTC. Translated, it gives CASSLRAGLRVDGYTF.

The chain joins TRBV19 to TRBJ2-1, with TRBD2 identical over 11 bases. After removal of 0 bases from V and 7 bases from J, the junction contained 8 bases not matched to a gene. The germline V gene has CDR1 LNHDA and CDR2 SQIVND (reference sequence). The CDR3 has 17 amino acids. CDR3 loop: CASSIDLTSGGLNEQFF. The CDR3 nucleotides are TGTGCCAGTAGTATAGATCTAACTAGCGGGGGTTTGAATGAGCAGTTCTTC.

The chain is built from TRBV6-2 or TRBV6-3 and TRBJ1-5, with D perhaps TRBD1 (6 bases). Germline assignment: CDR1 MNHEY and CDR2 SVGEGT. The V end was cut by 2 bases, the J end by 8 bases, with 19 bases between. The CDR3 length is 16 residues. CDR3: CASSYGTGGAREPQHF. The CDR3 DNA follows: TGTGCCAGCAGTTACGGGACCGGGGGGGCGAGGGAGCCCCAGCATTTT.

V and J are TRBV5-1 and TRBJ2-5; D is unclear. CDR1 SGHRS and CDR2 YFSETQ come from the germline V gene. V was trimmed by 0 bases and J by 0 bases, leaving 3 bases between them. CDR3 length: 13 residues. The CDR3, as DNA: TGCGCCAGCAGCTTGGACAACCAAGAGACCCAGTACTTC. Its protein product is CASSLDNQETQYF.

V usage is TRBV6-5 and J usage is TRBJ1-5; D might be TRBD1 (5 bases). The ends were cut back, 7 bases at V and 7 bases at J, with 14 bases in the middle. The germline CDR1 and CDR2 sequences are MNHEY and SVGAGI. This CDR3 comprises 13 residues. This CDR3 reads CASTREAGQPQHF. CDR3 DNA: TGTGCCAGCACCAGGGAAGCAGGACAGCCCCAGCATTTT.

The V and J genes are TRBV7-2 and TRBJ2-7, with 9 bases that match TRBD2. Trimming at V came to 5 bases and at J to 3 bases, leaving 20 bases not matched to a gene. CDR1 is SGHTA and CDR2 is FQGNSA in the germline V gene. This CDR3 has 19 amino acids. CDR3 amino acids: CASSPRPGSGSPSLYEQYF. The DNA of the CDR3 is TGTGCCAGCAGCCCCCGTCCGGGTAGCGGGAGCCCTTCTCTCTACGAGCAGTACTTC.

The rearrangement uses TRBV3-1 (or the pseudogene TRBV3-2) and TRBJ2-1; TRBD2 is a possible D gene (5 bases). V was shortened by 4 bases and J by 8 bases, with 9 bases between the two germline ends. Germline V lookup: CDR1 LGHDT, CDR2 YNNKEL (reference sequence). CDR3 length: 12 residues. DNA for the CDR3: TGTGCCAGCAGCCCGGCGGGCCATGAGCAGTTCTTC. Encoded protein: CASSPAGHEQFF.

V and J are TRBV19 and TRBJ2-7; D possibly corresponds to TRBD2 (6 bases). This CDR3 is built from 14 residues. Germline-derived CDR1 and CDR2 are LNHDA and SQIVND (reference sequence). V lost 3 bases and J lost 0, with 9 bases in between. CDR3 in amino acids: CASSISGLSYEQYF. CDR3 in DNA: TGTGCCAGTAGTATTTCGGGACTCTCCTACGAGCAGTACTTC.

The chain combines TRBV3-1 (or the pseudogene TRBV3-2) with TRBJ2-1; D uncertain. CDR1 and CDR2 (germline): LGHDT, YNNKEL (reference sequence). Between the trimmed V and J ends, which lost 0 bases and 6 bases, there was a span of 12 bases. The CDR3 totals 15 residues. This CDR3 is CASSQEPRWSNEQFF. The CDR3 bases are TGTGCCAGCAGCCAAGAACCTCGCTGGAGCAATGAGCAGTTCTTC.